These T cell receptor beta chains were read from a single sample in a study of CD8+ T cells in alopecia areata. TCRdb's copy holds only in-frame clones and misses some; the assay was immunoSEQ multiplex PCR. The repertoire consists of 95,000 to 120,000 clones, with approximately 51% occurring once and the leading ten covering 3% to 3.5%. Sequenced material: CD4+ T cells sorted from blood, taken at week 24, from a patient treated with tofacitinib. The source of these receptors is a human donor with alopecia areata. Each CDR3 is given with its conserved first and last residue. The D gene is left open where the match is weak. Expanded clones are given a class, and other clones once, few, many or no size at all.

few | TRBD1 | TRBJ1-4 | TRBV10-3 | CAISESTGKGYEKLFF | TGTGCCATCAGTGAGTCGACAGGGAAAGGGTATGAAAAACTGTTTTTT
once | TRBD2 | TRBJ2-1 | TRBV4-1 | CASSQDVSRGGSDEQFF | TGCGCCAGCAGCCAAGATGTTTCCCGGGGGGGATCGGATGAGCAGTTCTTC
. | TRBD1 | TRBJ1-5 | TRBV7-8 | CASSSHYRGSNQPQHF | TGTGCCAGCAGCTCACACTACAGGGGTAGCAATCAGCCCCAGCATTTT
few | . | TRBJ2-5 | TRBV29-1 | CSVPRSQETQYF | TGCAGCGTTCCCCGTTCTCAAGAGACCCAGTACTTC
. | TRBD1 | TRBJ1-6 | TRBV27 | CASRYGQGAENSPLHF | TGTGCCAGCAGGTATGGACAGGGGGCTGAGAATTCACCCCTCCACTTT
. | . | TRBJ1-4 | TRBV30 | CAWSWQDEKLFF | TGTGCCTGGAGTTGGCAGGATGAAAAACTGTTTTTT
. | . | TRBJ2-2 | TRBV5-1 | CASRSFSTGELFF | TGCGCCAGCAGGTCTTTTAGCACCGGGGAGCTGTTTTTT
. | . | TRBJ2-3 | TRBV29-1 | CSVDSGDLSTDTQYF | TGCAGCGTAGACTCGGGGGACCTTAGCACAGATACGCAGTATTTT
. | . | TRBJ1-2 | TRBV27 | CASSLVGNYGYTF | TGTGCCAGCAGTTTAGTGGGAAACTATGGCTACACCTTC
. | . | TRBJ2-2 | TRBV7-7 | CASSLDLTGELFF | TGTGCTAGCAGCTTAGACCTCACCGGGGAGCTGTTTTTT
few | . | TRBJ1-1 | TRBV30 | CSFLTPLRTLKAFF | TGTAGCTTCTTGACTCCCCTAAGAACACTGAAAGCTTTCTTT
few | . | TRBJ2-5 | TRBV18 | CASSPKQETQYF | TGTGCCAGCTCACCGAAGCAAGAGACCCAGTACTTC
. | . | TRBJ1-2 | TRBV4-3 | CASSQGVAAGYYGYTF | TGCGCCAGCAGCCAAGGGGTCGCAGCCGGATACTATGGCTACACCTTC
few | . | TRBJ2-3 | TRBV12-5 | CASGTGPVSTDTQYF | TGTGCTAGTGGGACAGGTCCCGTTAGCACAGATACGCAGTATTTT
. | . | TRBJ2-5 | TRBV2 | CAAASQETQYF | TGTGCCGCGGCTAGCCAAGAGACCCAGTACTTC
. | TRBD1 | TRBJ1-3 | TRBV4-1 | CASSQDRAQTGGTGNTIYF | TGCGCCAGCAGCCAAGATCGAGCCCAGACAGGGGGCACAGGAAACACCATATATTTT
. | . | TRBJ2-7 | TRBV9 | CASSAMPSGTYSYEQYF | TGTGCCAGCAGCGCGATGCCATCGGGAACCTACTCCTACGAGCAGTACTTC
. | TRBD1 | TRBJ1-5 | TRBV30 | CAWSQPYRDRGYLANQPQHF | TGTGCCTGGAGTCAACCTTACCGGGACAGGGGTTACCTAGCAAATCAGCCCCAGCATTTT
. | . | TRBJ2-3 | TRBV5-1 | CASSSDQRITDTQYF | TGCGCCAGCAGCTCCGATCAGAGGATCACAGATACGCAGTATTTT
. | . | TRBJ2-7 | TRBV7-2 | CASSAVLTSYEQYF | TGTGCCAGCAGCGCTGTTTTGACTTCCTACGAGCAGTACTTC
few | . | TRBJ1-5 | TRBV4-1 | CASSQGVGGGNQPQHF | TGCGCCAGCAGCCAAGGGGTCGGGGGAGGCAATCAGCCCCAGCATTTT
. | . | TRBJ1-2 | TRBV7-2 | CASSSTGTTNYGYTF | TGTGCCAGCAGCTCGACCGGTACGACTAACTATGGCTACACCTTC
. | TRBD1 | TRBJ1-1 | TRBV27 | CASSNQGQYTEAFF | TGTGCCAGCAGTAACCAGGGACAGTACACTGAAGCTTTCTTT
. | . | TRBJ2-7 | TRBV6-5 | CASSYSIPGTYEQYF | TGTGCCAGCAGTTACTCGATCCCGGGAACCTACGAGCAGTACTTC
. | . | TRBJ2-1 | TRBV29-1 | CSTRWGMDGDEQFF | TGCAGCACCCGCTGGGGGATGGACGGGGATGAGCAGTTCTTC
. | TRBD1 | TRBJ2-3 | TRBV23-1 | CASSHVQGARPDTQYF | TGCGCCAGCAGTCATGTCCAGGGGGCGCGCCCAGATACGCAGTATTTT
. | . | TRBJ2-7 | TRBV5-1 | CASSLDGLSYEQYF | TGCGCCAGCAGCTTGGACGGACTTTCCTACGAGCAGTACTTC
. | . | TRBJ1-1 | TRBV12-5 | CASGLARVGNTEAFF | TGTGCTAGTGGTTTGGCCAGGGTAGGGAACACTGAAGCTTTCTTT
. | TRBD1 | TRBJ2-3 | TRBV7-9 | CASSLDGTATDTQYF | TGTGCCAGCAGCTTAGACGGGACAGCCACAGATACGCAGTATTTT
. | . | TRBJ2-7 | TRBV18 | CASSPPGRSLGDEQYF | TGTGCCAGCTCACCTCCGGGGAGGAGCTTGGGGGACGAGCAGTACTTC
. | . | TRBJ1-2 | TRBV30 | CAWSNRWGYTF | TGTGCCTGGAGTAACAGGTGGGGCTACACCTTC
. | . | TRBJ1-1 | TRBV30 | CAWRRGYRNTEAFF | TGTGCCTGGAGGAGAGGTTACAGGAACACTGAAGCTTTCTTT
. | . | TRBJ1-2 | TRBV30 | CAWSIIYGYTF | TGTGCCTGGAGTATAATCTATGGCTACACCTTC
. | . | TRBJ2-5 | TRBV15 | CATSRAVRETQYF | TGTGCCACCAGCAGGGCTGTCCGAGAGACCCAGTACTTC
. | . | TRBJ2-7 | TRBV5-1 | CASSFQQGSGEQYF | TGCGCCAGCAGTTTCCAGCAGGGAAGTGGCGAGCAGTACTTC
. | . | TRBJ2-3 | TRBV1 | CTGAGTSTDTQYF | TGCACCGGAGCGGGGACCAGCACAGATACGCAGTATTTT
. | TRBD2 | TRBJ2-5 | TRBV7-2 | CASSYQTSGQETQYF | TGTGCCAGCAGCTACCAGACTAGCGGGCAAGAGACCCAGTACTTC
. | . | TRBJ1-6 | TRBV18 | CASSPTANNSPLHF | TGTGCCAGCTCACCAACAGCCAATAATTCACCCCTCCACTTT
once | . | TRBJ2-3 | TRBV4-2 | CASSQDGTAHTDTQYF | TGTGCCAGCAGCCAAGACGGCACAGCCCACACAGATACGCAGTATTTT
once | . | TRBJ2-1 | TRBV2 | CASSEYPGEQFF | TGTGCCAGCAGTGAATACCCAGGGGAGCAGTTCTTC
. | . | TRBJ1-1 | TRBV18 | CASSLGGNTEAFF | TGTGCCAGCTCACTAGGGGGGAACACTGAAGCTTTCTTT
. | . | TRBJ2-1 | TRBV5-6 | CASSLGVSANEQFF | TGTGCCAGCAGCTTAGGGGTGTCGGCCAATGAGCAGTTCTTC
few | TRBD1 | TRBJ1-1 | TRBV29-1 | CSASDRGKTEAFF | TGCAGCGCCTCGGACAGGGGAAAAACTGAAGCTTTCTTT
. | TRBD1 | TRBJ2-5 | TRBV5-4 | CASSPRTGGETQYF | TGTGCCAGCAGTCCGCGGACAGGCGGAGAGACCCAGTACTTC
. | TRBD2 | TRBJ2-7 | TRBV2 | CASSEGTILYEQYF | TGTGCCAGCAGTGAGGGGACTATTCTCTACGAGCAGTACTTC
once | . | TRBJ1-2 | TRBV29-1 | CSVGTEANYGYTF | TGCAGCGTTGGGACCGAAGCTAACTATGGCTACACCTTC
few | . | TRBJ1-5 | TRBV29-1 | CSVFRDGGGERNQPQHF | TGCAGCGTTTTCCGGGACGGGGGGGGTGAGCGGAATCAGCCCCAGCATTTT
. | . | TRBJ2-2 | TRBV29-1 | CSVDRETGELFF | TGCAGCGTTGACAGGGAAACCGGGGAGCTGTTTTTT
. | . | TRBJ1-2 | TRBV18 | CASSPPVQGYGYTF | TGTGCCAGCTCCCCCCCGGTACAAGGATATGGCTACACCTTC
. | . | TRBJ1-1 | TRBV7-2 | CASTQGMNTEAFF | TGTGCCAGCACCCAGGGCATGAACACTGAAGCTTTCTTT
few | TRBD2 | TRBJ2-1 | TRBV5-1 | CASSLAGLAVDEQFF | TGCGCCAGCAGCTTGGCCGGACTAGCGGTCGATGAGCAGTTCTTC
. | . | TRBJ1-3 | TRBV29-1 | CSATQGPSGNTIYF | TGCAGCGCTACCCAGGGACCCTCTGGAAACACCATATATTTT
. | . | TRBJ1-1 | TRBV29-1 | CSVEANTEAFF | TGCAGCGTTGAGGCTAACACTGAAGCTTTCTTT
. | . | TRBJ1-1 | TRBV5-6 | CASSLGSSRMNTEAFF | TGTGCCAGCAGCTTGGGTTCCTCACGCATGAACACTGAAGCTTTCTTT
. | TRBD1 | TRBJ1-2 | TRBV27 | CASSPRTGGHYGYTF | TGTGCCAGCAGTCCGCGGACAGGGGGCCACTATGGCTACACCTTC
. | . | TRBJ1-5 | TRBV30 | CAWGERGNQPQHF | TGTGCCTGGGGGGAAAGAGGCAACCAGCCCCAGCATTTT
. | . | TRBJ1-5 | TRBV6-1 | CASSGSQGNQPQHF | TGTGCCAGCAGTGGATCCCAGGGAAATCAGCCCCAGCATTTT
. | TRBD1 | TRBJ2-7 | TRBV11-2 | CASNPDRKTYEQYF | TGTGCCAGCAACCCGGACAGGAAGACCTACGAGCAGTACTTC